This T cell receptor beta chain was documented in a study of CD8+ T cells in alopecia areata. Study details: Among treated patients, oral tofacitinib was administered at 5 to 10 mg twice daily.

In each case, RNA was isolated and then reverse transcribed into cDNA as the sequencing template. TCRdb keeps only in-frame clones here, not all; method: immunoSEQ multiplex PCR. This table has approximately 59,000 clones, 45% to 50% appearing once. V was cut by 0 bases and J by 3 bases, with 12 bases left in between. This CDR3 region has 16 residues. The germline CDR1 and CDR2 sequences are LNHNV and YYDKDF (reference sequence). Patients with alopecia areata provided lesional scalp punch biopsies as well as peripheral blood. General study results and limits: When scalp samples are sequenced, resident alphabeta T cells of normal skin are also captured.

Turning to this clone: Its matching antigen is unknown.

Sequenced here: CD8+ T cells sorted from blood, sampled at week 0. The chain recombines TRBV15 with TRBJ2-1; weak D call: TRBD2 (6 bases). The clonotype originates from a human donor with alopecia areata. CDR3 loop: CATSRDFGGSYNEQFF. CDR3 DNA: TGTGCCACCAGCAGAGATTTTGGGGGGAGCTACAATGAGCAGTTCTTC. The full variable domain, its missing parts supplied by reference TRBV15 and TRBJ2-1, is DAMVIQNPRYQVTQFGKPVTLSCSQTLNHNVMYWYQQKSSQAPKLLFHYYDKDFNNEADTPDNFQSRRPNTSFCFLDIRSPGLGDTAMYLCATSRDFGGSYNEQFFGPGTRLTVL.